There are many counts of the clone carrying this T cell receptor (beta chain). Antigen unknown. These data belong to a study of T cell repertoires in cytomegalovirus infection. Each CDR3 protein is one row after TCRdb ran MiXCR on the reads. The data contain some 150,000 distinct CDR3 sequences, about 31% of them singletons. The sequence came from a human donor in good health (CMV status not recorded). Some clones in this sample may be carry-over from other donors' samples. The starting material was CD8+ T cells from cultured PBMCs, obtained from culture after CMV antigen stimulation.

The CDR3 DNA follows: TGTGCCAGCACCCTAGGCGGGGAGGGCTATGGCTACACCTTC. Amino acids: CASTLGGEGYGYTF. The chain joins TRBV7-8 to TRBJ1-2; D is unresolved. Deletions cut 7 bases from V and 4 bases from J, with 16 bases between. In germline, CDR1 is SGHVS, CDR2 FQNEAQ. The CDR3 has 14 amino acids.